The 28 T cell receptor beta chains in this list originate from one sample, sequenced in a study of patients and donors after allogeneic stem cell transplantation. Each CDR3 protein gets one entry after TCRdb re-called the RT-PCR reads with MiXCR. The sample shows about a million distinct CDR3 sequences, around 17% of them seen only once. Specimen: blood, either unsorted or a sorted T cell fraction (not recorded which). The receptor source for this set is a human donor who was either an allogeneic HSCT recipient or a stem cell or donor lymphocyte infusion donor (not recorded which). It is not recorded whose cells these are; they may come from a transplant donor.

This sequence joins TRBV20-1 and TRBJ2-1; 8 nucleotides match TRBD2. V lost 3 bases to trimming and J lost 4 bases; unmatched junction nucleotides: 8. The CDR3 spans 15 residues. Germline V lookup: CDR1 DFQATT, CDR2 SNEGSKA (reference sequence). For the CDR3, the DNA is TGCAGTGCTAGTCGGAGTAGCGGGATTTACAATGAGCAGTTCTTC. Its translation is CSASRSSGIYNEQFF.

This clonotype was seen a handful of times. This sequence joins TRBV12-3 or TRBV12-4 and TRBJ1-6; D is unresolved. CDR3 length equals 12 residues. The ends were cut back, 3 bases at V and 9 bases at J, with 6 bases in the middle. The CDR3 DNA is TGTGCCAGCAGTTTCGAGCTTTCACCCCTCCACTTT. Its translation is CASSFELSPLHF.

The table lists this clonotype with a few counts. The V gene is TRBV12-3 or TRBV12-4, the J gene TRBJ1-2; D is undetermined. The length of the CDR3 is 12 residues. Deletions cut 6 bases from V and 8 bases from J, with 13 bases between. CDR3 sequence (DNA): TGTGCCAGCAGCCTGACCCATTTCGGCTACACCTTC. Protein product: CASSLTHFGYTF.

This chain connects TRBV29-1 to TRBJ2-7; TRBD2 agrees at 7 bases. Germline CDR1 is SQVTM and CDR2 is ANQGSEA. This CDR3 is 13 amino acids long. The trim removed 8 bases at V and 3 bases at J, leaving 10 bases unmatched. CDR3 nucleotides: TGCAGCATAAGGACCGGGACTAACTACGAGCAGTACTTC. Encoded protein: CSIRTGTNYEQYF.

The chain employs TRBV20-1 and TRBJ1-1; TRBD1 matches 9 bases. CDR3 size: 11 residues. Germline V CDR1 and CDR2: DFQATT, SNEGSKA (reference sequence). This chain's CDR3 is CKQGAIAEAFF. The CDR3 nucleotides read TGCAAACAGGGGGCTATCGCTGAAGCTTTCTTT.

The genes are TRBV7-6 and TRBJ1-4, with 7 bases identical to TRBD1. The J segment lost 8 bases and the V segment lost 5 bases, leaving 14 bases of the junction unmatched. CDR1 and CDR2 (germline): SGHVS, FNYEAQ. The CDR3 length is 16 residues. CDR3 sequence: CASSPSTRGRMEKLFF. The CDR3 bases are TGTGCCAGCAGCCCCTCGACGAGGGGGCGTATGGAAAAACTGTTTTTT.

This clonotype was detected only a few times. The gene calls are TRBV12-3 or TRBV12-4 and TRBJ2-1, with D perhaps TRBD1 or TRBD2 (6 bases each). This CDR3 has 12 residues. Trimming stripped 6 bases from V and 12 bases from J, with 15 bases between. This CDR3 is CASSHSQGGQFF. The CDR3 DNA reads TGTGCCAGCAGCCACTCACAGGGAGGGCAGTTCTTC.

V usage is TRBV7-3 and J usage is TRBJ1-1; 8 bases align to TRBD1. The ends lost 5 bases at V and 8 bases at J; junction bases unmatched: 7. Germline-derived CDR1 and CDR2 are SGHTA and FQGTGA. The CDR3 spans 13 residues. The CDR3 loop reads CASSPRTGIEAFF. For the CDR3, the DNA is TGTGCCAGCAGCCCAAGGACAGGGATCGAAGCTTTCTTT.

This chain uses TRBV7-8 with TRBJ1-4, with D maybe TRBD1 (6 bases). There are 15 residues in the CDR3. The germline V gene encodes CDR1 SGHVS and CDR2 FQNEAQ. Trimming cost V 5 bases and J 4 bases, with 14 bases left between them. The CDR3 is CASSEGGRFNEKLFF. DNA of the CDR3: TGTGCCAGCAGCGAGGGGGGCAGATTTAATGAAAAACTGTTTTTT. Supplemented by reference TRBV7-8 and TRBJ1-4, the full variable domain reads GAGVSQSPRYKVAKRGQDVALRCDPISGHVSLFWYQQALGQGPEFLTYFQNEAQLDKSGLPSDRFFAERPEGSVSTLKIQRTQQEDSAVYLCASSEGGRFNEKLFFGSGTQLSVL.

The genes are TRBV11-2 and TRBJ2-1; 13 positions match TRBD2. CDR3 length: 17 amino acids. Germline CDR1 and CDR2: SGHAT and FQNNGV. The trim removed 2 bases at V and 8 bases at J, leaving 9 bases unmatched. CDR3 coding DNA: TGTGCCAGCAGCTTAACCCAGACTAGCGGGGGGTTTGATGAGCAGTTCTTC. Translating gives CASSLTQTSGGFDEQFF.

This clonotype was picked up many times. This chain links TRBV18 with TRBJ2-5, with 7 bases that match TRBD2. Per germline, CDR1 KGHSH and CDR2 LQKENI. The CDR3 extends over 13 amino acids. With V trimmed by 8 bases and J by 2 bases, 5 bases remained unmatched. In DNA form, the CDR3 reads TGTGCCAGCAGCCCCGGGGGGCAAGAGACCCAGTACTTC. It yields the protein CASSPGGQETQYF. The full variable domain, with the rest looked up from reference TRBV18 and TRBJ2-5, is NAGVMQNPRHLVRRRGQEARLRCSPMKGHSHVYWYRQLPEEGLKFMVYLQKENIIDESGMPKERFSAEFPKEGPSILRIQQVVRGDSAAYFCASSPGGQETQYFGPGTRLLVL.

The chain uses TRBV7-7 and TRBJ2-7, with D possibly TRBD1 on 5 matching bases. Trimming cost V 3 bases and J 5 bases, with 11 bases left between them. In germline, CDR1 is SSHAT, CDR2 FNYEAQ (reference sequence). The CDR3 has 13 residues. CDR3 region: CASSFQGSDEQYF. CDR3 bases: TGTGCCAGCAGCTTTCAGGGTTCGGACGAGCAGTACTTC.

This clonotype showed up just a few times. The CDR3 loop reads CASSYLEGASNEQFF. CDR3 coding DNA: TGTGCCAGCAGTTACCTGGAGGGGGCGTCCAATGAGCAGTTCTTC. V gene TRBV6-5 combines with J gene TRBJ2-1; D may be TRBD1 (7 bases). CDR3 length: 15 residues. With 2 bases removed from V and 6 bases from J, the gap between germline ends came to 14 bases. The germline gives CDR1 MNHEY, CDR2 SVGAGI.

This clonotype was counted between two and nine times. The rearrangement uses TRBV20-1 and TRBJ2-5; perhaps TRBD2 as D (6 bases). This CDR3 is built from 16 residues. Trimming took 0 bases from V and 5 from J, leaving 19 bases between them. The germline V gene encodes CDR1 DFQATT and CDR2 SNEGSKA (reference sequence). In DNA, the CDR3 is TGCAGTGCTAGAGAGCCCCCTGCGGGGCGGTGGGAGACCCAGTACTTC. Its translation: CSAREPPAGRWETQYF.

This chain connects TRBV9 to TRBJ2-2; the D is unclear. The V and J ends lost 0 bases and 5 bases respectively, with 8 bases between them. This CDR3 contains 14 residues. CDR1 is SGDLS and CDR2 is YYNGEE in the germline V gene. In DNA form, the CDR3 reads TGTGCCAGCAGCGTAGCCGTTCTGACCGGGGAGCTGTTTTTT. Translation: CASSVAVLTGELFF.

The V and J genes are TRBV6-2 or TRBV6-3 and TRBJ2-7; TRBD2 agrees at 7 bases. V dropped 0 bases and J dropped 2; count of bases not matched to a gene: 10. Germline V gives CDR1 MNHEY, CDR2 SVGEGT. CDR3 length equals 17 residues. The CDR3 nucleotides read TGTGCCAGCAGTTACTCGACTTCGCGGGGGATTCCCTACGAGCAGTACTTC. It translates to CASSYSTSRGIPYEQYF.

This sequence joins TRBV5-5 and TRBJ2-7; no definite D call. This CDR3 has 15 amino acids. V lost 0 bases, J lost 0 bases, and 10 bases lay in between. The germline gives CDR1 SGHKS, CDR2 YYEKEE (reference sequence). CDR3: CASSLGPMSSYEQYF. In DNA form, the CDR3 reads TGTGCCAGCAGCTTGGGACCCATGAGCTCCTACGAGCAGTACTTC.

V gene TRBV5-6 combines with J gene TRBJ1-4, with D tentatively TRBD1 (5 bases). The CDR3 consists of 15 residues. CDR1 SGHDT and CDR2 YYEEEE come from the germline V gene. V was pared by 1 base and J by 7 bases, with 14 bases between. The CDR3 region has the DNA TGTGCCAGCAGCTTGTACATGGACGGGGGTGAAAAACTGTTTTTT. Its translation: CASSLYMDGGEKLFF.

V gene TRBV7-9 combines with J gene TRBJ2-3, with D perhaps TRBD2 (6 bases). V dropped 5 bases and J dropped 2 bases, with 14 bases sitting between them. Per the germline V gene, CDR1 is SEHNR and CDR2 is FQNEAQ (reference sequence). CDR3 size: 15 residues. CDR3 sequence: CASSRLGSNTDTQYF. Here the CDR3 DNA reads TGTGCCAGCAGCCGACTAGGGAGTAACACAGATACGCAGTATTTT.

The CDR3 DNA sequence: TGTGCCAGCAGTGAATATCCGCAGGGACCCTATGGCTACACCTTC. This gives the protein CASSEYPQGPYGYTF. The rearrangement joins TRBV25-1 to TRBJ1-2, with a weak D call TRBD1 (5 bases). The CDR3 consists of 15 residues. CDR1 MGHDK and CDR2 SYGVNS come from the germline V gene. The V gene lost 0 bases and the J gene lost 4 bases, with 12 bases spanning the gap.

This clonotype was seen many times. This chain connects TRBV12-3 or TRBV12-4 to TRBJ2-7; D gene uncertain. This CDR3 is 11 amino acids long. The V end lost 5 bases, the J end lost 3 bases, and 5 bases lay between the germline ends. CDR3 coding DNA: TGTGCCAGCAGTCCCCGCTACGAGCAGTACTTC. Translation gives CASSPRYEQYF.

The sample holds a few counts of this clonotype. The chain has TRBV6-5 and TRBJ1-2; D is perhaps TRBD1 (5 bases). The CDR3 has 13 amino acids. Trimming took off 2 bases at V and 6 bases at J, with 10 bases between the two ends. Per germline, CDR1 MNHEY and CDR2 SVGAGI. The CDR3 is CASSYADTDGYTF. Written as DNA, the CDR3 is TGTGCCAGCAGTTACGCGGACACGGATGGCTACACCTTC.

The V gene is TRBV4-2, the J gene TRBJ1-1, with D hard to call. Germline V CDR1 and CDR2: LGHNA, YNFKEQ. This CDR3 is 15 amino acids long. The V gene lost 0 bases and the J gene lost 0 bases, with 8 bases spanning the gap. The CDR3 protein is CASSQDPRVNTEAFF. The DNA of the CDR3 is TGTGCCAGCAGCCAAGATCCCCGGGTGAACACTGAAGCTTTCTTT.

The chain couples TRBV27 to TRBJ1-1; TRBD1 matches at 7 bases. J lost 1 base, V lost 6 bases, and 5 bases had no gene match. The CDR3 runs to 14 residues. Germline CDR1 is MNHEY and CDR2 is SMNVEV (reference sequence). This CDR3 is CASRFRGQNTEAFF. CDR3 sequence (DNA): TGTGCCAGCAGGTTTAGGGGGCAGAACACTGAAGCTTTCTTT.

The CDR3 DNA reads as TGTGCCAGCATAGGACATCAAGAGACCCAGTACTTC. Residues: CASIGHQETQYF. The chain links TRBV2 to TRBJ2-5; tentatively, D is TRBD1 (5 bases). The CDR3 extends over 12 amino acids. The germline V and J ends were trimmed by 7 bases and 2 bases, with 8 bases remaining between them. Germline lookup yields CDR1 SNHLY and CDR2 FYNNEI.

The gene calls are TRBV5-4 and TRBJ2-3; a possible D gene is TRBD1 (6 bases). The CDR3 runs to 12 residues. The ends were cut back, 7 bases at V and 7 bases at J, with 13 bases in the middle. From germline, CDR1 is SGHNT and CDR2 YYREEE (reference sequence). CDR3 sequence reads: CASGQGMYTQYF. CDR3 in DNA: TGTGCCAGCGGCCAGGGGATGTATACGCAGTATTTT. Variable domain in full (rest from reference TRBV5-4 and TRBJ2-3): ETGVTQSPTHLIKTRGQQVTLRCSSQSGHNTVSWYQQALGQGPQFIFQYYREEENGRGNFPPRFSGLQFPNYSSELNVNALELDDSALYLCASGQGMYTQYFGPGTRLTVL.

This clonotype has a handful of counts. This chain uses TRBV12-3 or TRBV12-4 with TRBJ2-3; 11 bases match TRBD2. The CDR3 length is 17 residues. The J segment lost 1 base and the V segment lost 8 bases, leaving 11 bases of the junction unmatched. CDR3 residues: CASGSRPGLAGTDTQYF. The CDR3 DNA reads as TGTGCCAGCGGATCCCGACCGGGACTAGCGGGCACAGATACGCAGTATTTT.

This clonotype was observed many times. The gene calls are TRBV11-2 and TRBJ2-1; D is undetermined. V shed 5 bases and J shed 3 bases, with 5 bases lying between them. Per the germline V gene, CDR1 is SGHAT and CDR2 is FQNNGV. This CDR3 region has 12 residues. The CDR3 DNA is TGTGCCAGCAGCGGAAACTACAATGAGCAGTTCTTC. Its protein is CASSGNYNEQFF. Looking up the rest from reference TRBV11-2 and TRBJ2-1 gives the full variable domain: EAGVAQSPRYKIIEKRQSVAFWCNPISGHATLYWYQQILGQGPKLLIQFQNNGVVDDSQLPKDRFSAERLKGVDSTLKIQPAKLEDSAVYLCASSGNYNEQFFGPGTRLTVL.